This is a list of T cell receptor beta chains from one sample in a study of cytomegalovirus exposure and HLA in healthy donors. Sequenced by immunoSEQ multiplex PCR; TCRdb stores in-frame clones only, minus some. The data show fewer than 150,000 clones, about 73% seen once. Sample: PBMCs. Every receptor here comes from a woman between 45 and 60 years old in good health and CMV-seropositive. Both conserved end residues are part of each CDR3. The order of the fields is V gene, D gene, clone size, J gene, CDR3 DNA, CDR3 protein. D genes are given only for firm matches. Part of the rows lack a size; the others show once, few, many or a class for expanded clones.

TRBV5-1,.,.,TRBJ2-7,TGCGCCAGCAGCTTGGGGCGCAGCGGCTACGAGCAGTACTTC,CASSLGRSGYEQYF
TRBV9,.,.,TRBJ2-5,TGTGCCAGCAGCTCTACAGGGTCCCCCAGGGAGACCCAGTACTTC,CASSSTGSPRETQYF
TRBV7-9,TRBD2,.,TRBJ2-7,TGTGTCAGCAGCTTAGCGCGACTAGCTGAAGAGCAGTACTTC,CVSSLARLAEEQYF
TRBV18,.,.,TRBJ2-1,TGTGCCAGCTCACCACGCCGGGACTACAATGAGCAGTTCTTC,CASSPRRDYNEQFF
TRBV2,TRBD1,.,TRBJ1-1,TGTGCCAGCAGTCAGACAGGGACTGCTGAAGCTTTCTTT,CASSQTGTAEAFF
TRBV11-2,.,.,TRBJ2-1,TGTGCCAGCAGCCCTCTGAGTGGCGGGGTTGGTGAGCAGTTCTTC,CASSPLSGGVGEQFF
TRBV5-1,.,few,TRBJ1-1,TGCGCCAGCAGCTTCGGGGGCACTGAAGCTTTCTTT,CASSFGGTEAFF
TRBV7-9,TRBD1,.,TRBJ2-3,TGTGCCAGCAGCTTAGGGTGGCGGGACAGGGGCACAGATACGCAGTATTTT,CASSLGWRDRGTDTQYF
TRBV7-9,.,.,TRBJ1-6,TGTGCCAGCAGCCTAGCCTCGGGGGGCGGAAGGAATTCACCCCTCCACTTT,CASSLASGGGRNSPLHF
TRBV29-1,.,.,TRBJ1-3,TGCAGCGGGAGAGATGGAAACACCATATATTTT,CSGRDGNTIYF
TRBV4-3,.,.,TRBJ1-1,TGCGCCAGCAGCCAAGATCGGGGAGGGAACACTGAAGCTTTCTTT,CASSQDRGGNTEAFF
TRBV11-1,.,.,TRBJ1-1,TGTGCCAGCAGCTTATACAGGGACACTGAAGCTTTCTTT,CASSLYRDTEAFF
TRBV9,TRBD1,.,TRBJ2-7,TGTGCCAGCAGCGTAGTCCCCCGACAGGGGCTCAGCGAGCAGTACTTC,CASSVVPRQGLSEQYF
TRBV5-6,TRBD2,.,TRBJ2-7,TGTGCCAGCAGCTTCGGCCTAGCGGTCTCCTACGAGCAGTACTTC,CASSFGLAVSYEQYF
TRBV19,TRBD1,.,TRBJ1-5,TGTGCCAGCCGAGGGACAGGGGATATCCAGCCCCAGCATTTT,CASRGTGDIQPQHF
TRBV11-3,.,few,TRBJ2-3,TGTGCCAGCAGCCGCCATCAGGGGACAGATACGCAGTATTTT,CASSRHQGTDTQYF
TRBV9,TRBD2,.,TRBJ2-3,TGTGCCAGCAGCTTCAGACATCTAGCGGGGGGCGCAGATACGCAGTATTTT,CASSFRHLAGGADTQYF
TRBV13,.,once,TRBJ1-3,TGTGCCAGCACCCACCGGTCAGGGGACATTGCCTCTGGAAACACCATATATTTT,CASTHRSGDIASGNTIYF
TRBV5-6,TRBD1,once,TRBJ2-5,TGTGCCAGCAGCTTGGACCTGACAGGGGCCCAAGAGACCCAGTACTTC,CASSLDLTGAQETQYF
TRBV5-8,.,.,TRBJ2-3,TGTGCCAGCAGTTGGGAGCAGCGGTCCACAGATACGCAGTATTTT,CASSWEQRSTDTQYF
TRBV5-1,.,.,TRBJ2-5,TGCGCCAGCAGCTTGAGGAGGACAGTCCAAGAGACCCAGTACTTC,CASSLRRTVQETQYF
TRBV29-1,.,.,TRBJ2-4,TGCAGCGTTGAAGATTGGGGAGAAGCCAAAAACATTCAGTACTTC,CSVEDWGEAKNIQYF
TRBV6-6,TRBD2,.,TRBJ2-3,TGTGCCAGCAGAAGGACTAGCGGGGTGACAGATACGCAGTATTTT,CASRRTSGVTDTQYF
TRBV11-3,.,.,TRBJ1-3,TGTGCCAGCAGCTTAGACGGCAGGATGAACACCATATATTTT,CASSLDGRMNTIYF
TRBV29-1,.,.,TRBJ1-3,TGCAGCGTTGAAGACCCAGGGGCTGGAAACACCATATATTTT,CSVEDPGAGNTIYF
TRBV11-2,.,few,TRBJ1-1,TGTGCCAGCAGCTTGGAACCGCGGACTGAAGCTTTCTTT,CASSLEPRTEAFF
TRBV19,.,.,TRBJ2-5,TGTGCCAGTGTCCTTTTTGGGCGGGCTAAAGAGACCCAGTACTTC,CASVLFGRAKETQYF
TRBV29-1,.,.,TRBJ2-5,TGCAGCGTTGAAGCTTCTCAAGAGACCCAGTACTTC,CSVEASQETQYF
TRBV7-9,.,once,TRBJ1-5,TGTGCCAGCAGCTCGTTCGGTGGTCAGCCCCAGCATTTT,CASSSFGGQPQHF
TRBV7-2,.,.,TRBJ1-3,TGTGCCAGCAGCCCCCCCCCGGCCTGGGCCAGCTCCTCTGGAAACACCATATATTTT,CASSPPPAWASSSGNTIYF
TRBV15,.,.,TRBJ2-7,TGTGCCACCAGCAGCGGGGCCACACAGGGGCAGTACTTC,CATSSGATQGQYF
TRBV6-5,TRBD1,.,TRBJ2-3,TGTGCCAGCAGTTACCAAGGGACAGCAACAGATACGCAGTATTTT,CASSYQGTATDTQYF
TRBV30,.,few,TRBJ1-4,TGTGCCTGGAGTGTAGGGGTGGAAAAACTGTTTTTT,CAWSVGVEKLFF
TRBV2,.,once,TRBJ2-7,TGTGCCAGCTTTCGGGGGGCATCCTACGAGCAGTACTTC,CASFRGASYEQYF
TRBV5-1,TRBD1,few,TRBJ2-6,TGCGCCAGCAGCTGGACAGGGGGCACTGGGGCCAACGTCCTGACTTTC,CASSWTGGTGANVLTF
TRBV15,.,.,TRBJ1-5,TGTGCCACCAGACCAGATAGAGTACAGCCTCAGCATTTT,CATRPDRVQPQHF
TRBV6-1,.,.,TRBJ1-6,TGTGCCAGCAGCCTTGAGGAGAATTCACCCCTCCACTTT,CASSLEENSPLHF
TRBV6-5,.,.,TRBJ2-1,TGTGCCAGCAGTTTAATAGCGGACTACAATGAGCAGTTCTTC,CASSLIADYNEQFF
TRBV19,.,few,TRBJ2-5,TGTGCCAGTAGTATTGGACTAAGAGAGACCCAGTACTTC,CASSIGLRETQYF
TRBV27,.,.,TRBJ2-1,TGTGCCAGCAGTTTTGTGGAGGGGGAGCAGTTCTTC,CASSFVEGEQFF
TRBV7-2,.,.,TRBJ2-3,TGTGCCAGCAGACTAGTCACAGATACGCAGTATTTT,CASRLVTDTQYF